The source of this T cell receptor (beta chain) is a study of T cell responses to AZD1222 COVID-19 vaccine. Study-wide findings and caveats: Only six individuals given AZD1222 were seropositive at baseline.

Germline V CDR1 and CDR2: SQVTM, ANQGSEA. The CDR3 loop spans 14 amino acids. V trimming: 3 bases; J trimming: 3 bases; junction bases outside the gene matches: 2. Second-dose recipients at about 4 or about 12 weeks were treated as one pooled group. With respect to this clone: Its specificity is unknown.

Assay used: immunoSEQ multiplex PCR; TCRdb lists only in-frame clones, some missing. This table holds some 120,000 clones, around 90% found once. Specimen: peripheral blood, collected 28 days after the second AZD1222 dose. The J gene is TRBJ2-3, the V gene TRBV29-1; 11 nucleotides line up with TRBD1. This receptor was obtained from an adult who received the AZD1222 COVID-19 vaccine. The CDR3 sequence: CSVEDRGQTDTQYF. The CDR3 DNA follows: TGCAGCGTTGAGGACAGGGGGCAAACAGATACGCAGTATTTT.